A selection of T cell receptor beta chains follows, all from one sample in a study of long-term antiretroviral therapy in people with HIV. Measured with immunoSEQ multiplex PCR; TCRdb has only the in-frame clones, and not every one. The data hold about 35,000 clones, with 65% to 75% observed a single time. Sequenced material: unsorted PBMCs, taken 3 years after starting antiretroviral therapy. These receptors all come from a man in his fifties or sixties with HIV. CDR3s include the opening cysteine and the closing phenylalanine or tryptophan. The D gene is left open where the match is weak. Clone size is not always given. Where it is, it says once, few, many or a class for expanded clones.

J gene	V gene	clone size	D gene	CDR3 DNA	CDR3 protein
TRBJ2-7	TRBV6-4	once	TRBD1	TGTGCCAGCAGTGACACTGGGACAGGGGGGGACGAGCAGTACTTC	CASSDTGTGGDEQYF
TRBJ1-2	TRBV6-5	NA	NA	TGTGCCAGCAGTTACTACCCACCTCGGACAGTTTATGGCTACACCTTC	CASSYYPPRTVYGYTF
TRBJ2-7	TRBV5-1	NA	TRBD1	TGCGCCAGCAGCCCCCGGGACAGGGATGTCGAGCAGTACTTC	CASSPRDRDVEQYF
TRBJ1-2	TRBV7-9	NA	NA	TGTGCCAGCAGCTTATGGACGACGGGTGGCTACACCTTC	CASSLWTTGGYTF
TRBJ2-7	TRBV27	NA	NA	TGTGCCAGCAGTTTATCCCCTCCGTCAGGGGAGTCCTACGAGCAGTACTTC	CASSLSPPSGESYEQYF
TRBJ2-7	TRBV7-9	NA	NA	TGTGCCAGCAGCTTATACCCCCCCTCGAGGACAGCCTACGAGCAGTACTTC	CASSLYPPSRTAYEQYF
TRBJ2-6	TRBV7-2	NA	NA	TGTGCCAGCAGCGCGAACTCTGGGGCCAACGTCCTGACTTTC	CASSANSGANVLTF
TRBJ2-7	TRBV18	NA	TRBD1	TGTGCCAGCTCACTCGGGACAGAAGGTTACGAGCAGTACTTC	CASSLGTEGYEQYF
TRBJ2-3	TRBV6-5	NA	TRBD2	TGTGCCAGCAGTTACACGGGACTAGCGAGTTCAGATACGCAGTATTTT	CASSYTGLASSDTQYF
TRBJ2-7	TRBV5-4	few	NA	TGTGCCAGCAGCTTGAGGGGGGCAGTCTACGAGCAGTACTTC	CASSLRGAVYEQYF
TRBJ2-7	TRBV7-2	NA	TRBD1	TGTGCCAGCGCCCACAGGGGGAACTACGAGCAGTACTTC	CASAHRGNYEQYF
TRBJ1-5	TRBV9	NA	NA	TGTGCCAGCAGCGTAGATCCGGGAACCCAGCCCCAGCATTTT	CASSVDPGTQPQHF
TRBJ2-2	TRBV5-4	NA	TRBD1	TGTGCCAGCAGCCCGCCGGGACAGGGGGGCACCGGGGAGCTGTTTTTT	CASSPPGQGGTGELFF
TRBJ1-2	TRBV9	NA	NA	TGTGCCAGCAGCGTAGGCCGGGACCTCTCGAACCATCACTATGGCTACACCTTC	CASSVGRDLSNHHYGYTF
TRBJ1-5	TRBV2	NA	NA	TGTGCCAGCAGCCTAGAGAAGGGACAGCCCCAGCATTTT	CASSLEKGQPQHF
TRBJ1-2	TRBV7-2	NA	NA	TGTGCCAGCAGACTTACCAGGGTAGATGGCTACACCTTC	CASRLTRVDGYTF
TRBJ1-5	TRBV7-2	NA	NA	TGTGCCAGCAGCTTAGAGAACGGTCAGCCCCAGCATTTT	CASSLENGQPQHF
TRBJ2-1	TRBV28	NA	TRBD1	TGTGCCAGCACCCTCGGGACAGGGGGTTACAATGAGCAGTTCTTC	CASTLGTGGYNEQFF
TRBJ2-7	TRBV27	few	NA	TGTGCCAGCAGCGTAGGCAGGGTAGTCTACGAGCAGTACTTC	CASSVGRVVYEQYF
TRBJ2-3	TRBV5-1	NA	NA	TGCGCCAGCAGCCCCGTTAACAGAAACACAGATACGCAGTATTTT	CASSPVNRNTDTQYF
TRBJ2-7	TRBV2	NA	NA	TGTGCCAGCAGTGAAGACGGAGGGATCTACGAGCAGTACTTC	CASSEDGGIYEQYF
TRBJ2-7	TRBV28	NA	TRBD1	TGTGCCAGCAGTCCGACAGGGGGAGGGGACGAGCAGTACTTC	CASSPTGGGDEQYF
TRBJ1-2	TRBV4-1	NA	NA	TGCGCCAGCAGCCAAGTTAAAGGGGAGGCCCTAGGAGGCTACACCTTC	CASSQVKGEALGGYTF
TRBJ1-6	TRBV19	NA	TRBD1	TGTGCCAGTAGTATAACAGGGGAGGATTCACCCCTCCACTTT	CASSITGEDSPLHF
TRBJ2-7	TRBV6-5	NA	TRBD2	TGTGCCAGCAGTCACCGGGGGAGGGCCTCCTACGAGCAGTACTTC	CASSHRGRASYEQYF
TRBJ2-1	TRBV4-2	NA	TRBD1	TGTGCCAGCAGCCAAGCAACAGGGGGCAATGAGCAGTTCTTC	CASSQATGGNEQFF
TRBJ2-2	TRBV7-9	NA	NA	TGTGCCAGCAGTATCACGGACACCCTTACCGGGGAGCTGTTTTTT	CASSITDTLTGELFF
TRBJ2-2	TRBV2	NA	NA	TGTGCCAGCAGCCCTATTTGGGCGAACACCGGGGAGCTGTTTTTT	CASSPIWANTGELFF
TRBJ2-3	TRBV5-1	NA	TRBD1	TGCGCCAGCAGCCTGGGACAGTCCGATGATACGCAGTATTTT	CASSLGQSDDTQYF
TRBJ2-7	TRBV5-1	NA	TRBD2	TGCGCCAGCAGCTTACTTAGCGGGGGCTTCTACGAGCAGTACTTC	CASSLLSGGFYEQYF
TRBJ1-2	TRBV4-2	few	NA	TGTGCCAGCAGCCAAGATGGGGCTGGCTACACCTTC	CASSQDGAGYTF
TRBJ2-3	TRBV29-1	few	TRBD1	TGCAGCGTAGGGACAGGGGACAGCACAGATACGCAGTATTTT	CSVGTGDSTDTQYF
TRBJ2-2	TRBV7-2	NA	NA	TGTGCCAGCAGCTTGTTCACAGCCGGGGAGCTGTTTTTT	CASSLFTAGELFF
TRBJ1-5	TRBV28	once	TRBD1	TGTGCCAGCAGTTTCGGGACAGGGGGAGGACGGGGCAATCAGCCCCAGCATTTT	CASSFGTGGGRGNQPQHF
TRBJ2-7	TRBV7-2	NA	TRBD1	TGTGCCAGCAGCTTTTACAGGGGGCCCCCCTACGAGCAGTACTTC	CASSFYRGPPYEQYF
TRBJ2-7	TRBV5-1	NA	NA	TGCGCCAGCAGCTTGGTTGGGACTTCCTACGAGCAGTACTTC	CASSLVGTSYEQYF
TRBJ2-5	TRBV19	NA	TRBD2	TGTGCCAGTAGTGCCCTACTAGCGGGGGGTGGGAAGACCCAGTACTTC	CASSALLAGGGKTQYF
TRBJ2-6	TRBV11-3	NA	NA	TGTGCCAGCAGCGGGAACTCTGGGGCCAACGTCCTGACTTTC	CASSGNSGANVLTF
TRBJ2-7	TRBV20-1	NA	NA	TGCAGTGCGAGACGGGACGAGCAGTACTTC	CSARRDEQYF
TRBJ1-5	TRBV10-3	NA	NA	TGTGCCATCAGTGAGGATACCGATCAGCCCCAGCATTTT	CAISEDTDQPQHF